The 30 T cell receptor beta chains given below trace back to one sample, sequenced in a study of shared clonotypes between healthy human individuals. The repertoire was sequenced with immunoSEQ multiplex PCR; TCRdb's copy has only in-frame clones and lacks some. Here the sample spans approximately 88,000 clones, 60% to 70% being singletons. Sequenced: memory CD8+ T cells sorted from blood. The subset: CD45RO+ cells pooled with CCR7-negative TemRA cells. These receptors originate from a man aged 30 to 45 in good health.

The rearrangement uses TRBV5-4 and TRBJ2-2; D is unresolved. The CDR3 length is 15 residues. V was shortened by 4 bases and J by 0 bases, with 10 bases between the two germline ends. The V gene's germline CDR1 is SGHNT and CDR2 YYREEE (reference sequence). DNA for the CDR3: TGTGCCAGCAGCCCCGCAGCGACGAACACCGGGGAGCTGTTTTTT. As protein: CASSPAATNTGELFF.

This chain joins TRBV6-4 and TRBJ2-1; D is ambiguous. CDR1 and CDR2 from the germline V gene are MRHNA and SNTAGT. The CDR3 sequence is 14 residues long. Between the trimmed V and J ends, which lost 3 bases and 5 bases, there was a span of 11 bases. CDR3 nucleotides: TGTGCCAGCAGTGAAAAGGGTTCGCACAATGAGCAGTTCTTC. Amino acid sequence: CASSEKGSHNEQFF.

The genes are TRBV5-1 and TRBJ1-1; maybe TRBD1 (5 bases). The CDR3 is 14 amino acids. V was shortened by 2 bases and J by 7 bases, with 15 bases between the two germline ends. Germline-derived CDR1 and CDR2 are SGHRS and YFSETQ. CDR3 nucleotides: TGCGCCAGCAGCTTTTTAGGGGTCGTGGGTGAAGCTTTCTTT. Translating gives CASSFLGVVGEAFF.

V gene TRBV5-6 combines with J gene TRBJ2-3; weak D call: TRBD2 (6 bases). Germline V gene data show CDR1 as SGHDT and CDR2 as YYEEEE. Trimming took 4 bases from V and 13 from J, leaving 19 bases between them. The CDR3 has 13 amino acids. CDR3 region: CASSLPEGGLEYF. In nucleotides, the CDR3 is TGTGCCAGCAGCCTGCCGGAGGGCGGATTGGAGTATTTT.

This chain joins TRBV19 and TRBJ2-2, with unresolved D. The CDR3 consists of 16 residues. Between the trimmed V and J ends, which lost 6 bases and 1 base, there was a span of 15 bases. CDR1 LNHDA and CDR2 SQIVND come from the germline V gene (reference sequence). CDR3 in DNA: TGTGCCAGTAGAAGGGCCATTCCGGGGAACACCGGGGAGCTGTTTTTT. It translates to CASRRAIPGNTGELFF.

This clone was picked up a small number of times. V is TRBV29-1 and J is TRBJ2-7, with TRBD2 identical over 13 bases. J gave up 8 bases and V 2 bases, and 9 bases lay outside the gene matches. CDR3 length equals 15 residues. Germline-derived CDR1 and CDR2 are SQVTM and ANQGSEA. The CDR3 reads CSVELRTSGSNKQYF. The DNA of the CDR3 is TGCAGCGTTGAATTGAGGACTAGCGGGAGTAATAAGCAGTACTTC.

With regard to this clone: A far larger clone is only one base removed, so a read error is likely. The chain recombines TRBV6-6 with TRBJ2-2; D possibly corresponds to TRBD1 (6 bases). The CDR3 runs to 13 residues. The germline gives CDR1 MNHNY, CDR2 SVGAGI (reference sequence). Here the CDR3 DNA reads TGTGCCAACAGTTACAGGGACACCGGGGAGCTGTTTTTT. Protein: CANSYRDTGELFF.

Many counts were recorded for this clone. The J gene is TRBJ1-1, the V gene TRBV28, with 10 nucleotides matching TRBD1. The CDR3 consists of 15 residues. Per the germline V gene, CDR1 is MDHEN and CDR2 is SYDVKM. V was clipped by 6 bases and J by 6 bases; unmatched bases: 10. The CDR3 DNA reads TGTGCCAGCAGGAGTTTGACAGGGGGCGCGTCTGAAGCTTTCTTT. Translated: CASRSLTGGASEAFF.

This chain connects TRBV5-6 to TRBJ1-1, with no clear D. The CDR3 is 15 residues long. Germline loops: CDR1 SGHDT, CDR2 YYEEEE. Between the trimmed V and J ends, which lost 0 bases and 0 bases, there was a span of 9 bases. CDR3 DNA sequence: TGTGCCAGCAGCTTGGAGCTGGGTCTGAACACTGAAGCTTTCTTT. Its protein is CASSLELGLNTEAFF.

This chain uses TRBV6-5 with TRBJ1-4; 7 nucleotides match TRBD1. Germline CDR1 and CDR2: MNHEY and SVGAGI. The CDR3 extends over 14 amino acids. V lost 5 bases to trimming and J lost 3 bases; unmatched junction nucleotides: 3. CDR3 loop: CASSDGTANEKLFF. CDR3 sequence (DNA): TGTGCCAGCAGTGACGGGACAGCTAATGAAAAACTGTTTTTT.

The V and J genes are TRBV5-5 and TRBJ2-6, with 7 positions matching TRBD2. Unmatched junction bases numbered 13, after V lost 3 bases and J lost 4 bases. CDR1 SGHKS and CDR2 YYEKEE come from the germline V gene (reference sequence). The CDR3 length is 18 residues. In nucleotides, the CDR3 is TGTGCCAGCAGCTCTCAGACTAGCCCCTTCTCCGGGGCCAACGTCCTGACTTTC. It translates to CASSSQTSPFSGANVLTF. Combining the CDR3 with reference TRBV5-5 and TRBJ2-6 gives the whole variable domain DAGVTQSPTHLIKTRGQQVTLRCSPISGHKSVSWYQQVLGQGPQFIFQYYEKEERGRGNFPDRFSARQFPNYSSELNVNALLLGDSALYLCASSSQTSPFSGANVLTFGAGSRLTVL.

This clone was found a few times. The chain combines TRBV29-1 with TRBJ1-5, with 7 bases aligning to TRBD1. CDR3 length: 15 amino acids. Per the germline V gene, CDR1 is SQVTM and CDR2 is ANQGSEA. V gave up 7 bases and J gave up 2 bases; unmatched junction bases: 11. CDR3 amino acids: CSAQSAGGGNQPQHF. CDR3 nucleotide sequence: TGCAGCGCCCAATCGGCAGGGGGAGGCAATCAGCCCCAGCATTTT.

The rearrangement links TRBV7-8 to TRBJ2-2; TRBD2 matches at 16 bases. The CDR3 has 21 amino acids. V shed 4 bases, J shed 2 bases, and the junction held 13 bases outside the gene matches. The germline V gene encodes CDR1 SGHVS and CDR2 FQNEAQ. The DNA of the CDR3 is TGTGCCAGCAGCTCAGAACCGGGACTAGCGGGAGGGCGGGTTAACACCGGGGAGCTGTTTTTT. It is translated as CASSSEPGLAGGRVNTGELFF.

The table lists this clone with a few counts. Different DNA sequences within this sample yield the same CDR3. The chain uses TRBV6-1 and TRBJ2-7; 8 nucleotides agree with TRBD1. Trimming cost V 0 bases and J 0 bases; bases outside gene matches: 1. The CDR3 has 15 residues. The germline V gene encodes CDR1 MNHNS and CDR2 SASEGT. Written as DNA, the CDR3 is TGTGCCAGCAGTGAAGCGGGGACAGGCTCCTACGAGCAGTACTTC. Translating gives CASSEAGTGSYEQYF.

This clone has a count of ten or more. CDR3 DNA: TGTGCCAGCAGTCGACAGGGCGGCAATGAGCAGTTCTTC. Translation: CASSRQGGNEQFF. The chain has TRBV6-5 and TRBJ2-1, with 7 bases that match TRBD1. CDR1 is MNHEY and CDR2 is SVGAGI in the germline V gene. The V gene end was trimmed by 5 bases and the J gene end by 6 bases; junction bases not matched to a gene: 4. The CDR3 is made up of 13 amino acids.

The chain is built from TRBV28 and TRBJ2-2; D not certain. CDR1 and CDR2 from the germline V gene are MDHEN and SYDVKM. The ends were cut back, 3 bases at V and 7 bases at J, with 6 bases in the middle. This CDR3 has 12 amino acids. The CDR3 nucleotides are TGTGCCAGCAGTTTTGACCTCGGGGAGCTGTTTTTT. Amino acids: CASSFDLGELFF.

The CDR3 is CAWDPGQGYYGYTF. Written as DNA, the CDR3 is TGTGCCTGGGACCCGGGACAGGGATACTATGGCTACACCTTC. This sequence joins TRBV30 and TRBJ1-2, with 9 bases fitting TRBD1. This CDR3 spans 14 amino acids. Germline CDR1 GTSNPN, CDR2 SVGIG (reference sequence). Trimming took 5 bases from V and 3 from J; bases not matched to a gene: 7.

The chain carries TRBV18 and TRBJ1-5; D is uncertain. From germline, CDR1 is KGHSH and CDR2 LQKENI. The V and J ends lost 2 bases and 6 bases respectively, with 2 bases between them. The CDR3 is made up of 11 amino acids. The CDR3: CASSPGQPQHF. The CDR3 region has the DNA TGTGCCAGCTCACCAGGTCAGCCCCAGCATTTT.

The chain employs TRBV6-6 and TRBJ2-2; 9 bases line up with TRBD2. There are 16 residues in the CDR3. The germline V gene encodes CDR1 MNHNY and CDR2 SVGAGI (reference sequence). V shed 2 bases, J shed 7 bases, and the junction held 8 bases outside the gene matches. In DNA, the CDR3 is TGTGCCAGCAGTTACCTGTCTAGCGGGGAGGGCGGGGAGCTGTTTTTT. It yields the protein CASSYLSSGEGGELFF.

This clone was seen a few times. V is TRBV18 and J is TRBJ2-3, with 7 nucleotides matching TRBD2. The V segment lost 3 bases and the J segment 4 bases; nucleotides outside the gene matches: 7. Germline CDR1 KGHSH, CDR2 LQKENI. This CDR3 contains 15 residues. Here the CDR3 reads CASSPSSGVADTQYF. The CDR3 nucleotides read TGTGCCAGCTCACCCTCTAGCGGAGTAGCAGATACGCAGTATTTT. The full variable domain, rest sourced from reference TRBV18 and TRBJ2-3, is NAGVMQNPRHLVRRRGQEARLRCSPMKGHSHVYWYRQLPEEGLKFMVYLQKENIIDESGMPKERFSAEFPKEGPSILRIQQVVRGDSAAYFCASSPSSGVADTQYFGPGTRLTVL.

V is TRBV7-2 and J is TRBJ2-7, with D possibly matching TRBD1 (5 bases). This CDR3 spans 15 amino acids. The V gene's germline CDR1 is SGHTA and CDR2 FQGNSA. Deletions cut 1 base from V and 0 bases from J, with 10 bases between. Written as DNA, the CDR3 is TGTGCCAGCAGCTTAGGATGGGGCCTCTCCTACGAGCAGTACTTC. Translation gives CASSLGWGLSYEQYF. Looking up the rest from reference TRBV7-2 and TRBJ2-7 gives the full variable domain: GAGVSQSPSNKVTEKGKDVELRCDPISGHTALYWYRQSLGQGLEFLIYFQGNSAPDKSGLPSDRFSAERTGGSVSTLTIQRTQQEDSAVYLCASSLGWGLSYEQYFGPGTRLTVT.

V is TRBV28 and J is TRBJ2-7; 7 bases match TRBD2. The germline CDR1 and CDR2 sequences are MDHEN and SYDVKM. Trimming took 2 bases from V and 6 from J; bases not matched to a gene: 1. The CDR3 loop spans 12 amino acids. In DNA, the CDR3 is TGTGCCAGCAGTTTAACGGGAGGCGAGCAGTACTTC. Protein: CASSLTGGEQYF.

This clone was found a few times. This sequence joins TRBV6-1 and TRBJ2-1, with unresolved D. There are 14 residues in the CDR3. The V and J ends lost 8 bases and 0 bases respectively, with 11 bases between them. Germline CDR1 MNHNS, CDR2 SASEGT. Here the CDR3 DNA reads TGTGCCAGCTTCCTGGAAAGCTCCTACAATGAGCAGTTCTTC. Protein: CASFLESSYNEQFF.

The V call is TRBV6-5, the J call TRBJ2-7, with D perhaps matching TRBD2 (6 bases). The ends were cut back, 4 bases at V and 11 bases at J, with 18 bases in the middle. Germline CDR1 and CDR2: MNHEY and SVGAGI. The CDR3 runs to 13 residues. The CDR3 protein is CASSSRLQTREYF. The DNA for the CDR3 is TGTGCCAGCAGTTCCCGACTGCAGACTAGGGAGTACTTC.

This clone was counted once. The chain is built from TRBV7-9 and TRBJ2-2; 10 bases are a match to TRBD2. The CDR3 covers 15 residues. Per the germline V gene, CDR1 is SEHNR and CDR2 is FQNEAQ (reference sequence). The junction had 6 bases not matched to a gene; V was cut back by 5 bases and J by 6 bases. Written as DNA, the CDR3 is TGTGCCAGCAGCCTCGGAGCGGGAGGGCCCGGGGAGCTGTTTTTT. Translated: CASSLGAGGPGELFF.

The V and J genes are TRBV10-2 and TRBJ2-1; D call uncertain. Germline CDR1 WSHSY, CDR2 SAAADI. The CDR3 is 11 amino acids. V was shortened by 6 bases and J by 7 bases, with 7 bases between the two germline ends. CDR3 in amino acids: CASSVMNEQFF. The CDR3, as DNA: TGCGCCAGCAGCGTCATGAATGAGCAGTTCTTC.

The chain uses TRBV27 and TRBJ2-3; 7 bases agree with TRBD2. Germline V gene sequence: CDR1 MNHEY, CDR2 SMNVEV (reference sequence). Trimming took 5 bases from V and 7 from J; bases not matched to a gene: 12. This CDR3 has 15 residues. In DNA, the CDR3 is TGTGCCAGCAGTAGGCGGGAGTTCTCTCTCAATACGCAGTATTTT. Amino acids: CASSRREFSLNTQYF.

This clone was counted only a few times. CDR3 in amino acids: CASSQANMGLAYNEQFF. In DNA, the CDR3 is TGCGCCAGCAGCCAAGCAAATATGGGACTAGCCTACAATGAGCAGTTCTTC. The rearrangement links TRBV4-1 to TRBJ2-1; 8 nucleotides agree with TRBD2. This CDR3 comprises 17 residues. The germline CDR1 and CDR2 sequences are MGHRA and YSYEKL. V was pared by 1 base and J by 2 bases, with 7 bases of the junction left unmatched.

The chain joins TRBV18 to TRBJ1-4; 8 bases map to TRBD1. This CDR3 is built from 15 residues. CDR1 is KGHSH and CDR2 is LQKENI in the germline V gene. V gave up 3 bases and J gave up 2 bases; unmatched junction bases: 2. CDR3 in DNA: TGTGCCAGCTCACCCCGGACAGGGACTAATGAAAAACTGTTTTTT. This gives the protein CASSPRTGTNEKLFF.

As for this clone: A read error may be the cause here, since a much bigger clone is one base away. This chain joins TRBV7-9 and TRBJ2-3, with D possibly called TRBD1 or TRBD2 (5 bases each). The CDR3 sequence is 14 residues long. From germline, CDR1 is SEHNR and CDR2 FQNEAQ (reference sequence). V was clipped by 5 bases and J by 5 bases, with 14 bases between them. The CDR3 DNA is TGTGCCAGCAGCCCCAGGGCCCGGGGAGATACGCAGTATTTT. Translating it yields CASSPRARGDTQYF.